This record covers a single TCR beta chain. The cohort comprised adults aged about 18 to 100 years residing in 20 to 30 US areas. CDR1 is MNHEY, CDR2 SVGAGI, per germline. The CDR3 loop spans 16 amino acids. Trimming took off 4 bases at V and 1 base at J, with 13 bases between the two ends. Measured with immunoSEQ multiplex PCR; TCRdb has only the in-frame clones, and not every one. Seen here are roughly 250,000 clones, approximately 89% observed once, and the top ten hold around 1.3%. This sample was taken from a study of blood T cell repertoires in COVID-19. Study at large: Samples taken during acute and convalescent COVID-19 were collected in the United States, Italy and Spain. The cDNA or gDNA used as material had been derived from T cells, B-cell-depleted T cells, or PBMCs.

The rearrangement links TRBV6-5 to TRBJ2-2; D is unresolved. This TCR came from a woman in her forties with acute COVID-19. The sequenced sample was PBMCs or T cells enriched from blood (not recorded which). The CDR3 DNA is TGTGCCAGCAGTTCTTTGTCTTCGGGGAACACCGGGGAGCTGTTTTTT. As protein: CASSSLSSGNTGELFF.